These 23 T cell receptor beta chains came from one sample sequenced in a study of brain T cells in children with intractable seizures. As to time point: blood from clinic visit 5 months post-surgery; TSC patient then seizure free. Using immunoSEQ multiplex PCR, the repertoire was profiled, and TCRdb retains in-frame clones only, with some absent. The data hold 340,000 or so clones, with roughly 92% observed a single time. The source material was peripheral blood, sampled around 5 months after surgery. These receptors all stem from a boy younger than two with tuberous sclerosis and intractable seizures.

The chain has TRBV18 and TRBJ2-7; tentatively, D is TRBD2 (6 bases). There are 11 residues in the CDR3. V was clipped by 2 bases and J by 7 bases, with 6 bases between them. Germline CDR1 is KGHSH and CDR2 is LQKENI. The CDR3 here is CASSPGREQYF. CDR3 DNA sequence: TGTGCCAGCTCACCAGGGAGGGAGCAGTACTTC.

This clone was seen only once. V is TRBV14 and J is TRBJ1-2; TRBD1 matches at 9 bases. The germline gives CDR1 SGHDN, CDR2 FVKESK. V trimming: 6 bases; J trimming: 4 bases; junction bases outside the gene matches: 6. This CDR3 comprises 14 residues. CDR3 amino acids: CASSPGQGTYGYTF. The CDR3 nucleotides read TGTGCCAGCAGTCCCGGACAGGGGACCTATGGCTACACCTTC.

The sample holds a few counts of this clone. The chain uses TRBV5-5 and TRBJ1-4, with 8 bases aligning to TRBD1. Germline V CDR1 and CDR2: SGHKS, YYEKEE (reference sequence). This CDR3 is 15 amino acids long. The junction had 11 bases not matched to a gene; V was cut back by 5 bases and J by 8 bases. The CDR3 DNA is TGTGCCAGCAGTTTGACTACAGGGGGAGGGGAAAAACTGTTTTTT. This sequence encodes CASSLTTGGGEKLFF.

This CDR3 is CASSFPDSPLHF. In DNA form, the CDR3 reads TGTGCCAGCAGCTTCCCCGATTCACCCCTCCACTTT. The chain combines TRBV2 with TRBJ1-6; D remains unclear. The germline CDR1 and CDR2 sequences are SNHLY and FYNNEI. This CDR3 spans 12 amino acids. Trimming shortened V by 6 bases and J by 8 bases, and 8 bases separated the two germline ends.

This rearrangement joins TRBV6-1 to TRBJ1-2; D is undetermined. V shed 1 base and J shed 2 bases, with 8 bases lying between them. The CDR3 extends over 14 amino acids. CDR1 MNHNS and CDR2 SASEGT come from the germline V gene. As DNA, the CDR3 is TGTGCCAGCAGTGAAGACCCCTCGAACTATGGCTACACCTTC. Protein product: CASSEDPSNYGYTF.

The V gene is TRBV15, the J gene TRBJ1-1, with 10 bases fitting TRBD1. The CDR3 loop spans 16 amino acids. V was clipped by 1 base and J by 2 bases; unmatched bases: 4. The germline gives CDR1 LNHNV, CDR2 YYDKDF (reference sequence). This CDR3 is CATSRGGTGVNTEAFF. The DNA of the CDR3 is TGTGCCACCAGCAGAGGTGGGACAGGGGTCAACACTGAAGCTTTCTTT.

V gene TRBV5-8 combines with J gene TRBJ2-5; 8 bases match TRBD1. The CDR3 runs 16 residues. The V gene's germline CDR1 is SGHTS and CDR2 YDEGEE. Trimming at V came to 5 bases and at J to 5 bases, leaving 14 bases not matched to a gene. CDR3 bases: TGTGCCAGCAGTCCAGGTGGACAGGGTTCATCCGAGACCCAGTACTTC. The encoded protein is CASSPGGQGSSETQYF. Complete variable domain (other parts from reference TRBV5-8 and TRBJ2-5): EAGVTQSPTHLIKTRGQQATLRCSPISGHTSVYWYQQALGLGLQFLLWYDEGEERNRGNFPPRFSGRQFPNYSSELNVNALELEDSALYLCASSPGGQGSSETQYFGPGTRLLVL.

V is TRBV5-5 and J is TRBJ1-2, with 8 positions matching TRBD1. CDR3 length equals 18 residues. V was pared by 5 bases and J by 5 bases, with 20 bases of the junction left unmatched. The germline gives CDR1 SGHKS, CDR2 YYEKEE (reference sequence). CDR3 sequence reads: CASSSNNHWPQGAYGYTF. CDR3 coding DNA: TGTGCCAGCAGTTCGAACAATCATTGGCCGCAGGGGGCTTATGGCTACACCTTC.

The chain is built from TRBV5-4 and TRBJ2-3; 7 positions match TRBD2. The CDR3 is 17 residues long. Looked up from germline, CDR1 is SGHNT and CDR2 is YYREEE (reference sequence). The junction had 12 bases not matched to a gene; V was cut back by 3 bases and J by 2 bases. The DNA for the CDR3 is TGTGCCAGCAGCTGGGGTTTTGGGGGGGTACTCACAGATACGCAGTATTTT. The encoded protein is CASSWGFGGVLTDTQYF.

This clone is a singleton in its sample. This sequence joins TRBV7-9 and TRBJ2-3, with 11 bases aligning to TRBD2. J gave up 6 bases and V 2 bases, and 4 bases lay outside the gene matches. The CDR3 contains 15 residues. Germline CDR1 SEHNR, CDR2 FQNEAQ (reference sequence). CDR3: CASSLSSGRLDTQYF. The CDR3 DNA sequence: TGTGCCAGCAGCTTATCTAGCGGGAGGTTGGATACGCAGTATTTT.

V usage is TRBV11-2 and J usage is TRBJ2-3, with 8 bases identical to TRBD2. The CDR3 has 16 amino acids. V trimming: 1 base; J trimming: 6 bases; junction bases outside the gene matches: 9. Germline CDR1 is SGHAT and CDR2 is FQNNGV. CDR3 loop: CASSLGNSGEMDTQYF. In DNA, the CDR3 is TGTGCCAGCAGCTTAGGAAATAGCGGGGAAATGGATACGCAGTATTTT. Full variable domain (remainder filled in from reference TRBV11-2 and TRBJ2-3): EAGVAQSPRYKIIEKRQSVAFWCNPISGHATLYWYQQILGQGPKLLIQFQNNGVVDDSQLPKDRFSAERLKGVDSTLKIQPAKLEDSAVYLCASSLGNSGEMDTQYFGPGTRLTVL.

This sequence joins TRBV11-2 and TRBJ1-1; no clear D gene. The V end lost 2 bases, the J end lost 1 base, and 2 bases lay between the germline ends. In germline, CDR1 is SGHAT, CDR2 FQNNGV. This CDR3 is built from 12 residues. CDR3 in DNA: TGTGCCAGCAGCTTACAGAACACTGAAGCTTTCTTT. Translating it yields CASSLQNTEAFF. The variable domain in full, completed from reference TRBV11-2 and TRBJ1-1, reads EAGVAQSPRYKIIEKRQSVAFWCNPISGHATLYWYQQILGQGPKLLIQFQNNGVVDDSQLPKDRFSAERLKGVDSTLKIQPAKLEDSAVYLCASSLQNTEAFFGQGTRLTVV.

The chain has TRBV19 and TRBJ1-3; D gene unclear. V was trimmed by 3 bases and J by 0 bases, leaving 9 bases between them. The CDR3 contains 15 residues. Germline values: CDR1 LNHDA, CDR2 SQIVND (reference sequence). For the CDR3, the DNA is TGTGCCAGTAGTATGATGGCAAACTCTGGAAACACCATATATTTT. Protein product: CASSMMANSGNTIYF.

The chain uses TRBV6-2 or TRBV6-3 and TRBJ1-2; 7 bases align to TRBD1. From germline, CDR1 is MNHEY and CDR2 SVGEGT. This CDR3 comprises 13 residues. After removal of 2 bases from V and 4 bases from J, the junction contained 1 base not matched to a gene. CDR3 protein: CASSYRQGYGYTF. CDR3 DNA sequence: TGTGCCAGCAGTTACCGACAGGGCTATGGCTACACCTTC.

The V and J genes are TRBV6-5 and TRBJ1-2, with a tentative D call TRBD1 (5 bases). Per germline, CDR1 MNHEY and CDR2 SVGAGI. The V end lost 10 bases, the J end lost 6 bases, and 12 bases lay between the germline ends. This CDR3 has 11 residues. CDR3 DNA: TGTGCCATTCTGGGGGAACATGGCTACACCTTC. It encodes CAILGEHGYTF.

Here the CDR3 reads CASSLRETGGPLGAFF. CDR3 DNA: TGCGCCAGCAGCTTGAGGGAGACAGGGGGCCCTTTGGGGGCTTTCTTT. J is TRBJ1-1 and V is TRBV5-1, with 10 positions matching TRBD1. The CDR3 is 16 residues long. The germline CDR1 and CDR2 sequences are SGHRS and YFSETQ. Germline trimming cut 1 base from V and 11 bases from J; bases unmatched to any gene: 14.

V is TRBV19 and J is TRBJ1-2; maybe TRBD1 (6 bases). Trimming removed 0 bases at V and 4 bases at J, with 9 bases between. The CDR3 runs 14 residues. Germline CDR1 and CDR2: LNHDA and SQIVND (reference sequence). The DNA of the CDR3 is TGTGCCAGTAGTATAGATCGGGGGCTCTATGGCTACACCTTC. Its protein product is CASSIDRGLYGYTF.

The genes are TRBV9 and TRBJ2-7; 9 bases line up with TRBD2. Germline lookup yields CDR1 SGDLS and CDR2 YYNGEE. The junction had 9 bases not matched to a gene; V was cut back by 3 bases and J by 5 bases. The CDR3 length is 15 residues. CDR3 DNA: TGTGCCAGCAGCGAGGGACTAGCTGAAGTCGACGAGCAGTACTTC. As protein: CASSEGLAEVDEQYF.

The CDR3 DNA sequence: TGTGCCAGCACTCACACGGGGGGAGACAATGAGCAGTTCTTC. Residues: CASTHTGGDNEQFF. The rearrangement uses TRBV25-1 and TRBJ2-1, with 7 bases that match TRBD2. The CDR3 runs 14 residues. J gave up 5 bases and V 7 bases, and 8 bases lay outside the gene matches. The germline CDR1 and CDR2 sequences are MGHDK and SYGVNS.

V is TRBV6-5 and J is TRBJ1-6; the D gene is possibly TRBD1 (5 bases). The V gene lost 0 bases and the J gene lost 8 bases, with 11 bases spanning the gap. The CDR3 totals 15 residues. Germline CDR1 and CDR2: MNHEY and SVGAGI. CDR3 region: CASSYSQGGDSPLHF. The CDR3 DNA sequence: TGTGCCAGCAGTTACTCACAAGGAGGGGATTCACCCCTCCACTTT.

This clone was picked up one time. This rearrangement joins TRBV4-2 to TRBJ2-7; 9 bases are shared with TRBD2. Losses at the gene ends were 1 base for V and 0 bases for J; bases not matched to a gene: 4. Germline CDR1 LGHNA, CDR2 YNFKEQ. The CDR3 totals 16 residues. This CDR3 reads CASSQGGRAGSYEQYF. The CDR3 region has the DNA TGTGCCAGCAGCCAAGGCGGGAGGGCCGGCTCCTACGAGCAGTACTTC.

The chain joins TRBV30 to TRBJ2-5; D might be TRBD1 or TRBD2, each matching 7 bases. This CDR3 has 15 residues. V lost 2 bases to trimming and J lost 4 bases, with 17 bases between them. Germline lookup yields CDR1 GTSNPN and CDR2 SVGIG (reference sequence). The CDR3 coding sequence is TGTGCCTGGAGTTACGGGACTAACAGGGGAGAGACCCAGTACTTC. This translates into CAWSYGTNRGETQYF. The variable domain in full, with the rest retrieved from reference TRBV30 and TRBJ2-5, is SQTIHQWPATLVQPVGSPLSLECTVEGTSNPNLYWYRQAAGRGLQLLFYSVGIGQISSEVPQNLSASRPQDRQFILSSKKLLLSDSGFYLCAWSYGTNRGETQYFGPGTRLLVL.

The gene calls are TRBV10-3 and TRBJ2-3; 7 bases are shared with TRBD2. With 3 bases clipped from V and 0 bases from J, the junction kept 3 bases outside the gene matches. Per the germline V gene, CDR1 is ENHRY and CDR2 is SYGVKD. CDR3 size: 15 residues. The CDR3 sequence is CAISEERGSTDTQYF. Written as DNA, the CDR3 is TGTGCCATCAGTGAAGAGCGGGGAAGCACAGATACGCAGTATTTT.